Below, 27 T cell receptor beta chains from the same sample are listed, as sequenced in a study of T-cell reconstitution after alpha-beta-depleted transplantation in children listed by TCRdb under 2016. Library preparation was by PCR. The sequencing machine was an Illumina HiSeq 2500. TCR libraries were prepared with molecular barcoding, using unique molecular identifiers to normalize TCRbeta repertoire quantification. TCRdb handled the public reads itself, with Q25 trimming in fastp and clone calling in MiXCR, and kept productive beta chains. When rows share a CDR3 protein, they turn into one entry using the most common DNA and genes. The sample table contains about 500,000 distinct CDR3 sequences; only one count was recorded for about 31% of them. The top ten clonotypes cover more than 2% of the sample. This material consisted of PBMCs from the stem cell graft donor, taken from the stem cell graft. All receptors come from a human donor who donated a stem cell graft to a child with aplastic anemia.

The CDR3 here is CASSSVSEIRYEQYF. CDR3 bases: TGTGCCAGCAGTTCAGTCTCGGAGATTAGGTACGAGCAGTACTTC. The genes are TRBV28 and TRBJ2-7; D call uncertain. The V and J ends lost 4 bases and 4 bases respectively, with 17 bases between them. This CDR3 has 15 amino acids. Germline CDR1 MDHEN, CDR2 SYDVKM.

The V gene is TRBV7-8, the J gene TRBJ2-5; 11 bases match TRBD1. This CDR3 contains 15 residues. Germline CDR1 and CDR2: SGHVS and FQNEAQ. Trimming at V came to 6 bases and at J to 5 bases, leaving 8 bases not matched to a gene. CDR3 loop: CASRLRTGGSETQYF. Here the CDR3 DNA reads TGTGCCAGCAGACTAAGGACAGGGGGCTCGGAGACCCAGTACTTC.

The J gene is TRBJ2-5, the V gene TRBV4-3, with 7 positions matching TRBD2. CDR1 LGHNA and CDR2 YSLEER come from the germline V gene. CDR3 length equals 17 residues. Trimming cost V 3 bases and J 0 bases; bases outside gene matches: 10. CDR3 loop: CASSQGSSGSYQETQYF. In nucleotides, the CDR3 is TGCGCCAGCAGCCAGGGTTCTAGCGGTTCGTACCAAGAGACCCAGTACTTC.

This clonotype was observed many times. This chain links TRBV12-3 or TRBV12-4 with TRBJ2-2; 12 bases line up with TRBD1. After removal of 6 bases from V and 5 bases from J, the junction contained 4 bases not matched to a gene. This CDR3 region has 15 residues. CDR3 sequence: CASSWDRGRTGELFF. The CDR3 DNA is TGTGCCAGCAGCTGGGACAGGGGGCGAACCGGGGAGCTGTTTTTT.

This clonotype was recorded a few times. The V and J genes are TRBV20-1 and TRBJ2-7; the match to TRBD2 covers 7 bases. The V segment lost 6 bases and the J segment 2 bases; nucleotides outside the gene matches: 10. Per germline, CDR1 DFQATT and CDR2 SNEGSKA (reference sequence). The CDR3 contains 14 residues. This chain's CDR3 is CSAPRRLATYEQYF. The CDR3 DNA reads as TGCAGTGCCCCCCGGAGACTAGCAACCTACGAGCAGTACTTC.

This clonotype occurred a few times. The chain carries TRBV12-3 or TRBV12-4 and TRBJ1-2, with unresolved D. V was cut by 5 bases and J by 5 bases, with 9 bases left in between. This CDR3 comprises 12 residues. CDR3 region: CASSLQRYGYTF. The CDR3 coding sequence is TGTGCCAGCAGTCTCCAGCGATATGGCTACACCTTC.

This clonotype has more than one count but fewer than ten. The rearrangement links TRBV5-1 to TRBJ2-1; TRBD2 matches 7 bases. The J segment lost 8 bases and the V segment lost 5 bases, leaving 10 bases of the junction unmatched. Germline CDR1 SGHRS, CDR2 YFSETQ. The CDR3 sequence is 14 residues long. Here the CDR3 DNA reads TGCGCCAGCAGGTTAATTACCAGCGGGGATGAGCAGTTCTTC. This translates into CASRLITSGDEQFF.

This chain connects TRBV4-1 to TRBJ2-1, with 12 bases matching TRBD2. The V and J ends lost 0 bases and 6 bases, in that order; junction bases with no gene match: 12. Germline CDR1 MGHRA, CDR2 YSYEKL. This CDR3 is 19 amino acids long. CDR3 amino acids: CASSQDPGVLAGGPNEQFF. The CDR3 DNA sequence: TGCGCCAGCAGCCAAGATCCGGGGGTGCTAGCGGGAGGGCCCAATGAGCAGTTCTTC.

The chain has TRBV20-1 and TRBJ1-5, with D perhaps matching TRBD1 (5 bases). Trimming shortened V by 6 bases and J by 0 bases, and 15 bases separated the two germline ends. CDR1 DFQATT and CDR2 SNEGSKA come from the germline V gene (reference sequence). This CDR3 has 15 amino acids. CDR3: CSATPDKDSNQPQHF. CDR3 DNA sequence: TGCAGTGCGACCCCGGACAAGGATAGCAATCAGCCCCAGCATTTT.

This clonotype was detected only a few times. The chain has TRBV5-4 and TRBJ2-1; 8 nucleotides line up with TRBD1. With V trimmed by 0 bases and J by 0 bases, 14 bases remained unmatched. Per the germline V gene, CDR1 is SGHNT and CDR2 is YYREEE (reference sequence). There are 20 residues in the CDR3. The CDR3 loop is CASSLEAGGFRLSSYNEQFF. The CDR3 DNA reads TGTGCCAGCAGCTTGGAGGCAGGGGGCTTCAGATTGAGCTCCTACAATGAGCAGTTCTTC. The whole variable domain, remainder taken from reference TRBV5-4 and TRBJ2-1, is ETGVTQSPTHLIKTRGQQVTLRCSSQSGHNTVSWYQQALGQGPQFIFQYYREEENGRGNFPPRFSGLQFPNYSSELNVNALELDDSALYLCASSLEAGGFRLSSYNEQFFGPGTRLTVL.

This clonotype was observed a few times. CDR3 amino acids: CASSRDTTYEQYV. CDR3 DNA: TGTGCCAGCTCACGGGACACCACCTACGAGCAGTACGTC. This rearrangement joins TRBV18 to TRBJ2-7, with a tentative D call TRBD1 (6 bases). Trimming took off 4 bases at V and 2 bases at J, with 9 bases between the two ends. From germline, CDR1 is KGHSH and CDR2 LQKENI. This CDR3 has 13 amino acids.

This chain's CDR3 is CASSSSGTGTYEQYV. The CDR3 coding sequence is TGTGCCAGCAGTTCATCCGGGACAGGGACCTACGAGCAGTACGTC. V usage is TRBV6-5 and J usage is TRBJ2-7, with TRBD1 matching over 9 bases. From germline, CDR1 is MNHEY and CDR2 SVGAGI. The CDR3 totals 15 residues. The V gene end was trimmed by 4 bases and the J gene end by 2 bases; junction bases not matched to a gene: 6.

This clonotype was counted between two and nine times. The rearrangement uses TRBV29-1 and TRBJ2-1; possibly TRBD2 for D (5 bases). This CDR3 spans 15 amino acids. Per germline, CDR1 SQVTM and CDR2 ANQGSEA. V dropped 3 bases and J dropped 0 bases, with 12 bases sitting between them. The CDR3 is CSVDSGPSSYNEQFF. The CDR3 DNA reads TGCAGCGTTGACAGCGGACCTAGCTCCTACAATGAGCAGTTCTTC.

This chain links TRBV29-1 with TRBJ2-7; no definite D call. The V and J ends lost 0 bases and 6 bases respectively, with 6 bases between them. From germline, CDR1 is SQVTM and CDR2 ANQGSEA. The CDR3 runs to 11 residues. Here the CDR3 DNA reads TGCAGCGTTGAAGATCCTGGCGAGCAGTACTTC. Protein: CSVEDPGEQYF.

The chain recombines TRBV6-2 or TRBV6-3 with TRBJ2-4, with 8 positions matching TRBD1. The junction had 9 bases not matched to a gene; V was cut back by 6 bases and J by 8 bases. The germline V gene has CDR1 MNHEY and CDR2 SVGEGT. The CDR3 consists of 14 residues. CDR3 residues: CASRLRQGRDIQYF. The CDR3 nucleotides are TGTGCCAGCAGGCTAAGACAGGGGCGGGACATTCAGTACTTC.

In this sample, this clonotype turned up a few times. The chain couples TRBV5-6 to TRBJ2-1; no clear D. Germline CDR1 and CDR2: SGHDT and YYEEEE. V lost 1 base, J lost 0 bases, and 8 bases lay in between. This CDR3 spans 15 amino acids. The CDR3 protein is CASSLRGYSYNEQFF. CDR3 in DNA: TGTGCCAGCAGCTTGCGCGGATACTCCTACAATGAGCAGTTCTTC.

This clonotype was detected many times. CDR3 residues: CSARDLVVAGGYEQYF. The CDR3 nucleotides are TGCAGTGCTAGAGATCTCGTGGTAGCGGGAGGGTACGAGCAGTACTTC. The chain couples TRBV20-1 to TRBJ2-7; 11 positions agree with TRBD2. CDR1 DFQATT and CDR2 SNEGSKA come from the germline V gene (reference sequence). CDR3 length: 16 amino acids. Trimming cost V 0 bases and J 4 bases; bases outside gene matches: 8.

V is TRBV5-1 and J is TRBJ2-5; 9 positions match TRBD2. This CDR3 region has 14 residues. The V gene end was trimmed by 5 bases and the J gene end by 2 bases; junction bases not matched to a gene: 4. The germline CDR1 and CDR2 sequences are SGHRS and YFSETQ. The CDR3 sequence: CASRPLAGQETQYF. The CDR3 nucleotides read TGCGCCAGCAGACCCCTAGCGGGACAAGAGACCCAGTACTTC. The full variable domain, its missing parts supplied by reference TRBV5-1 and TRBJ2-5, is KAGVTQTPRYLIKTRGQQVTLSCSPISGHRSVSWYQQTPGQGLQFLFEYFSETQRNKGNFPGRFSGRQFSNSRSEMNVSTLELGDSALYLCASRPLAGQETQYFGPGTRLLVL.

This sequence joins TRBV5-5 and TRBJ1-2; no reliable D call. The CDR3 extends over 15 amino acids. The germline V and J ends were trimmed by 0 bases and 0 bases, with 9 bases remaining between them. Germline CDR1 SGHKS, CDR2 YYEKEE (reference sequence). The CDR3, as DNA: TGTGCCAGCAGCTTGGGGGCCCTAACTAACTATGGCTACACCTTC. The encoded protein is CASSLGALTNYGYTF.

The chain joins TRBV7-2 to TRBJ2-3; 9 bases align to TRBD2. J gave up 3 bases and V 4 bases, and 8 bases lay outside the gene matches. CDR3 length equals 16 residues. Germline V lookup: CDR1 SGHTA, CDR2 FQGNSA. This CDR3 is CASSSHSGSGTDTQYF. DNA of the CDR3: TGTGCCAGCAGCTCCCATAGCGGGAGTGGGACAGATACGCAGTATTTT.

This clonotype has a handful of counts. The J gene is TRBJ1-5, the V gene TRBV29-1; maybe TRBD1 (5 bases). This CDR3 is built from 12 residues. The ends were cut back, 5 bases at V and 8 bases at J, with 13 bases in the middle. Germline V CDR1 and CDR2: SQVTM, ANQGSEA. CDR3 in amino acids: CSVQDWGEPQHF. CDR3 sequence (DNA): TGCAGCGTTCAGGACTGGGGGGAGCCCCAGCATTTT.

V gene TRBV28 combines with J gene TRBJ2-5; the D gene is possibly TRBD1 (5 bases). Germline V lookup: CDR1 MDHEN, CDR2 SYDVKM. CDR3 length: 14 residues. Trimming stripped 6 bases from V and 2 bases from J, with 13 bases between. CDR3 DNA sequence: TGTGCCAGCAGCCGACAGCGATCGCAAGAGACCCAGTACTTC. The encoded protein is CASSRQRSQETQYF. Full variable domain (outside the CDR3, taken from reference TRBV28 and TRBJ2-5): DVKVTQSSRYLVKRTGEKVFLECVQDMDHENMFWYRQDPGLGLRLIYFSYDVKMKEKGDIPEGYSVSREKKERFSLILESASTNQTSMYLCASSRQRSQETQYFGPGTRLLVL.

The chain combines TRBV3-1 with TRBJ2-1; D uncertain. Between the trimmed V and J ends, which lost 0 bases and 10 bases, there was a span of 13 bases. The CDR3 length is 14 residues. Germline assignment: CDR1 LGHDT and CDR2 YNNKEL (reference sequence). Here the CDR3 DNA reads TGTGCCAGCAGCCAAGATCTGTCCAGAGCGGAGCAGTTCTTC. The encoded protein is CASSQDLSRAEQFF.

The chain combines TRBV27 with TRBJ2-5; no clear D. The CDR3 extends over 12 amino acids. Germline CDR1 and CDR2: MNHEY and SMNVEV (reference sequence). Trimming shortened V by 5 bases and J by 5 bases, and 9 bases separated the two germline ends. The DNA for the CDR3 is TGTGCCAGCAGTATGATCGGGGAGACCCAGTACTTC. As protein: CASSMIGETQYF.

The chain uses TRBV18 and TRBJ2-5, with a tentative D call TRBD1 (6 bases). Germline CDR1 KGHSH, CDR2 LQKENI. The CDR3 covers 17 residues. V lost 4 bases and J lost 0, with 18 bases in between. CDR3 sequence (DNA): TGTGCCAGCTCACTAAAGGCCGGGACACGCAACCAAGAGACCCAGTACTTC. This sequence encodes CASSLKAGTRNQETQYF.

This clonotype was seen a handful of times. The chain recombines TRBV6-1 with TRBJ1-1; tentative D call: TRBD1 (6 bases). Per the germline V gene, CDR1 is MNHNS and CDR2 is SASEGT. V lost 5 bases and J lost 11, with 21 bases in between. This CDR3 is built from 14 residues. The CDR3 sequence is CASSPGTHHLGAFF. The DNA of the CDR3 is TGTGCCAGCAGTCCCGGGACACATCACCTCGGCGCTTTCTTT.

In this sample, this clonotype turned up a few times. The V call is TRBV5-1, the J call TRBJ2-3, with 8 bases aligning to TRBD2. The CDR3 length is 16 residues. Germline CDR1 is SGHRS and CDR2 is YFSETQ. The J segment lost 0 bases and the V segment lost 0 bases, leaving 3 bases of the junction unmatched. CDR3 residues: CASSLGTSLSTDTQYF. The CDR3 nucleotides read TGCGCCAGCAGCTTGGGGACTAGCCTTAGCACAGATACGCAGTATTTT.